By frequency in the sample, the clone carrying this TCR beta chain is medium-sized. Antigen specificity is unknown. This entry belongs to a study of metastatic and nonmetastatic thyroid tumors. In the study overall: The comparison covered peripheral blood and tumor or nodule tissue in malignant and benign thyroid patients.

The study's findings and limits: As reported, TCR beta diversity in blood and tumor was significantly higher in malignant thyroid tumors than in benign nodules.

Through MiXCR, TCRdb re-clonotyped the PCR reads. The data hold 11,000 or so clones, with 12% observed a single time. Not a single patient had been given any form of treatment at any point before undergoing thyroid surgery. Germline V gene sequence: CDR1 SEHNR, CDR2 FQNEAQ (reference sequence). V lost 8 bases and J lost 2, with 9 bases in between. The CDR3 loop spans 12 amino acids. Sequenced sample: blood. The clonotype originates from a female donor with papillary thyroid cancer or a benign thyroid nodule (not recorded which). Some clones in this sample may be carry-over from other donors' samples. The chain uses TRBV7-9 and TRBJ1-2; no clear D gene. CDR3 nucleotide sequence: TGTGCCAGCGGGAAGAACAACTATGGCTACACCTTC. Encoded protein: CASGKNNYGYTF.